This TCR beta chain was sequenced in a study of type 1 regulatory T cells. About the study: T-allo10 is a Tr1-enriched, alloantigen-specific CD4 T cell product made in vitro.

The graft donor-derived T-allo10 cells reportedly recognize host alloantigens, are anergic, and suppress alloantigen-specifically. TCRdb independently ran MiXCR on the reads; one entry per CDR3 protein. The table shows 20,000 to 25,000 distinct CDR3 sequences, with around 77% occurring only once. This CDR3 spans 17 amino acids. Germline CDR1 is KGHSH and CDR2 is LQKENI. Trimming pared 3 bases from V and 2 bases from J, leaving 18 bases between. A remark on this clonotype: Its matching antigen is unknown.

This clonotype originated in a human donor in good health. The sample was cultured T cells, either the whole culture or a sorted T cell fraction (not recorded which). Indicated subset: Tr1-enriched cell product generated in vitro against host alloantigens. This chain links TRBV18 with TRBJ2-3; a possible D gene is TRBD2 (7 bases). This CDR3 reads CASSPNLAGASTDTQYF. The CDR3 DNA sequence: TGTGCCAGCTCACCCAATTTGGCGGGGGCCTCCACAGATACGCAGTATTTT.